The rows below give T cell receptor beta chains drawn from one sample of a study of Ad26.COV2.S vaccination and SARS-CoV-2 variants. The repertoire was sequenced with immunoSEQ multiplex PCR; TCRdb's copy has only in-frame clones and lacks some. This sample has about 440,000 clones; less than 95% occur once, and the top ten carry approximately 4.5%. Sample: peripheral blood, taken in a trial of Ad26.COV2.S vaccine versus placebo. The receptor set was obtained from a person aged 18-65 years who received the Ad26.COV2.S COVID-19 vaccine or a placebo. The conserved cysteine and the conserved F or W are not part of the CDR3 here.

J gene,V gene,CDR3 length,CDR3 protein
TRBJ2-6,TRBV21-1,13,ASSQQNSGANVLT
TRBJ2-7,TRBV3-1/TRBV3-2,14,ASSPQGNMRSVEQY
TRBJ2-3,TRBV19,14,ASSPQAAGGTDTQY
TRBJ1-1,TRBV13,9,ASSRNTEAF
TRBJ2-1,TRBV28,14,ASSPTGSWPNNEQF
TRBJ2-5,TRBV11-3,11,ASSSGLQETQY
TRBJ1-2,TRBV6-5,13,ASVGAGPGDYGYT
TRBJ2-7,TRBV3-1/TRBV3-2,12,ASSQGSSGVEQY
TRBJ2-7,TRBV18,14,ASSPLGAGYSSEQY
TRBJ2-5,TRBV3-1/TRBV3-2,14,ASSASGLAGVETQY
TRBJ2-6,TRBV6-5,13,ASSPTGAGANVLT
TRBJ2-1,TRBV4-3,12,ASSGGRVGNEQF
TRBJ2-2,TRBV18,13,ASSPPSDSTGELF
TRBJ2-7,TRBV28,13,ASSPSYRVRHEQY
TRBJ2-7,TRBV7-8,10,ASSIRVNEQY
TRBJ2-1,TRBV2,12,ASKLTSGRAQQF
TRBJ2-5,TRBV9,15,ASSAHPQTGPQETQY
TRBJ2-4,TRBV6-5,9,ASLSENIQY
TRBJ1-5,TRBV7-9,12,ASSLENSNQPQH
TRBJ2-4,TRBV5-6,16,ASSPSWRENLAKNIQY
TRBJ2-1,TRBV5-1,13,ASSLRSGSGDEQF
TRBJ2-2,TRBV2,14,ASSEWRATNTGELF
TRBJ2-7,TRBV5-6,14,ASSLWTSGGPYEQY
TRBJ2-6,TRBV19,17,ASSFFGGDRASGANVLT
TRBJ2-7,TRBV28,15,ASSLVERDRGSYEQY
TRBJ2-7,TRBV28,14,ASSLPSTGVQDEQY
TRBJ1-5,TRBV19,12,ASSTTGRGQPQH
TRBJ2-5,TRBV10-2,12,ASRGLDLQETQY
TRBJ1-2,TRBV19,12,ASTPRGTDYGYT
TRBJ2-7,TRBV10-3,11,AISGTELYEQY
TRBJ2-7,TRBV13,12,ASSHRVGGDEQY